The 2 T cell receptor beta chains given below trace back to one sample, sequenced in a study of OX40 agonist ivuxolimab in advanced cancers. The protocol was immunoSEQ multiplex PCR, while the TCRdb copy is restricted to in-frame clones and leaves out a portion. The sample contains 39,000 or so clones, around 87% of which appear only once. The sample was CD4+ or CD8+ T cells sorted from blood, taken in a trial of the OX40 agonist ivuxolimab. Receptors were obtained from an adult with an advanced solid tumor such as melanoma, head and neck, liver or kidney cancer.

This clone occurred a few times. The chain links TRBV29-1 to TRBJ2-3; no clear D gene. V was shortened by 7 bases and J by 2 bases, with 19 bases between the two germline ends. The CDR3 has 15 residues. CDR1 is SQVTM and CDR2 is ANQGSEA in the germline V gene. The CDR3 reads CSALELLYVTDTQYF. Written as DNA, the CDR3 is TGCAGCGCTTTGGAACTCCTTTACGTCACAGATACGCAGTATTTT.

J is TRBJ2-3 and V is TRBV15; TRBD2 is a possible D gene (6 bases). Between the trimmed V and J ends, which lost 0 bases and 4 bases, there was a span of 11 bases. This CDR3 spans 15 amino acids. Germline V lookup: CDR1 LNHNV, CDR2 YYDKDF (reference sequence). The CDR3 coding sequence is TGTGCCACCAGCAGAGATAGGGGACTCCCAGATACGCAGTATTTT. This encodes CATSRDRGLPDTQYF.